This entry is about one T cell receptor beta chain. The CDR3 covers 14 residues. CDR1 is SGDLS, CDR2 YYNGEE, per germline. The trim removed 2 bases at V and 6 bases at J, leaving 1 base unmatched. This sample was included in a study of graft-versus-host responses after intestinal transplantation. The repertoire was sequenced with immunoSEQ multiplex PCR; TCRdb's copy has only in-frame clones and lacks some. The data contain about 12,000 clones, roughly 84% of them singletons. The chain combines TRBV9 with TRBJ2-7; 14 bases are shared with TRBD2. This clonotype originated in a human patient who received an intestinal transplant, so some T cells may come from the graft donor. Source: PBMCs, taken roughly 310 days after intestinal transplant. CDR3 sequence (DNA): TGTGCCAGCAGCGTCGGGACTAGCGGGAGCGAGCAGTACTTC. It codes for CASSVGTSGSEQYF.